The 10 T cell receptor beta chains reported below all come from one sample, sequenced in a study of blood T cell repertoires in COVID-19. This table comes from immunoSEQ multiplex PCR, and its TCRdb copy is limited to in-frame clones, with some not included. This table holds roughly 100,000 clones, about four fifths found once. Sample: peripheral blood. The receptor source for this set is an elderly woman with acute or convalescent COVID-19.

CDR3 sequence (DNA): TGTGCCAGCGGTTCCCCGGGGGACACTGAAGCTTTCTTT. It specifies CASGSPGDTEAFF. The V call is TRBV2, the J call TRBJ1-1, with D tentatively TRBD1 (5 bases). The germline V gene has CDR1 SNHLY and CDR2 FYNNEI. The CDR3 length is 13 residues. V dropped 8 bases and J dropped 3 bases, with 13 bases sitting between them. Drawing the rest from reference TRBV2 and TRBJ1-1, the complete variable domain is EPEVTQTPSHQVTQMGQEVILRCVPISNHLYFYWYRQILGQKVEFLVSFYNNEISEKSEIFDDQFSVERPDGSNFTLKIRSTKLEDSAMYFCASGSPGDTEAFFGQGTRLTVV.

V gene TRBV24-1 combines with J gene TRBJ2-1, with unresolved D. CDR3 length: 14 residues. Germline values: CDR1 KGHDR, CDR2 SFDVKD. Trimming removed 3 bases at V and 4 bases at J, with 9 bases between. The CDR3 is CATSDAILYNEQFF. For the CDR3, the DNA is TGTGCCACCAGTGATGCGATATTATACAATGAGCAGTTCTTC.

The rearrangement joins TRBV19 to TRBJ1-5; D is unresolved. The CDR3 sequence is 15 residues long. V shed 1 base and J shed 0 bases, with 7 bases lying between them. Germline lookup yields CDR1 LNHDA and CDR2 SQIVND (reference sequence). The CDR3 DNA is TGTGCCAGTAGTATAGGGGCAGTTAGCAATCAGCCCCAGCATTTT. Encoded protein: CASSIGAVSNQPQHF.

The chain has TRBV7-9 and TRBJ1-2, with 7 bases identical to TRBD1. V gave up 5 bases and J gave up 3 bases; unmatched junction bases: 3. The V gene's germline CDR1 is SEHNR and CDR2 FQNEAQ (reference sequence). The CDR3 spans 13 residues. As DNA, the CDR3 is TGTGCCAGCAGCCTACAGGGGTACTATGGCTACACCTTC. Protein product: CASSLQGYYGYTF.

CDR3 region: CASLDSNYGYTF. The DNA of the CDR3 is TGTGCCAGCCTGGACAGCAACTATGGCTACACCTTC. The J gene is TRBJ1-2, the V gene TRBV28; a possible D gene is TRBD1 (6 bases). Germline CDR1 and CDR2: MDHEN and SYDVKM. V shed 8 bases and J shed 2 bases, with 9 bases lying between them. CDR3 length: 12 amino acids.

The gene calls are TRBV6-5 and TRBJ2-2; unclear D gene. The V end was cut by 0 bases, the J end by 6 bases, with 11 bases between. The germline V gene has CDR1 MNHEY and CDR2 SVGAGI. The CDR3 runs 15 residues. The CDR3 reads CASSYSWLYAGELFF. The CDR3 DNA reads TGTGCCAGCAGTTACTCCTGGCTTTATGCCGGGGAGCTGTTTTTT.

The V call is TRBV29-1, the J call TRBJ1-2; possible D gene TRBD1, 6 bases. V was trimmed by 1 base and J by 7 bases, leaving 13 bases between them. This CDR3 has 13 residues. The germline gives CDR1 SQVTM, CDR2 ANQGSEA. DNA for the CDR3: TGCAGCGTTGAAGTCCGGGACATAATTGGCTACACCTTC. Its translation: CSVEVRDIIGYTF.

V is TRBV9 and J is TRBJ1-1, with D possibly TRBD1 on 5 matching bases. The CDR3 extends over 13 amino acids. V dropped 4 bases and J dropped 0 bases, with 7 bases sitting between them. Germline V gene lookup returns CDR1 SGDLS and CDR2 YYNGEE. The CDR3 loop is CASSMTVNTEAFF. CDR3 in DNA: TGTGCCAGCAGCATGACAGTGAACACTGAAGCTTTCTTT. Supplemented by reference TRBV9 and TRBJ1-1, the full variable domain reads DSGVTQTPKHLITATGQRVTLRCSPRSGDLSVYWYQQSLDQGLQFLIQYYNGEERAKGNILERFSAQQFPDLHSELNLSSLELGDSALYFCASSMTVNTEAFFGQGTRLTVV.

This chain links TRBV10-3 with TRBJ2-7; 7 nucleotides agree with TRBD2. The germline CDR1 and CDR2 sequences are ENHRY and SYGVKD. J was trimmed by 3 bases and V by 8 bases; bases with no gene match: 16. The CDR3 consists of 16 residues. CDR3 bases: TGTGCCATCTCAACGGGACTATCTGGTACCTTCTACGAGCAGTACGTC. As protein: CAISTGLSGTFYEQYV.

The CDR3 sequence is CASSVERGEQFF. The CDR3 nucleotides read TGTGCCAGCAGCGTTGAAAGAGGTGAGCAGTTCTTC. The V call is TRBV9, the J call TRBJ2-1; D is unclear. CDR1 SGDLS and CDR2 YYNGEE come from the germline V gene. The V gene lost 2 bases and the J gene lost 9 bases, with 9 bases spanning the gap. The CDR3 has 12 residues.